Listed below are T cell receptor beta chains from one sample, sequenced in a study of early T cells in non-severe SARS-CoV-2 infection. TCRdb called the 5' RACE reads again in MiXCR, with one record for every CDR3 protein. This table holds 75,000 or so distinct CDR3 sequences, more than 13% found once. The sequenced material came from whole blood. Receptors were obtained from an adult who was a healthcare worker with PCR-confirmed SARS-CoV-2 infection or an uninfected control (not recorded which). Each CDR3 is given with its conserved first and last residue. A D gene is named only where the DNA matches it firmly. The size field is filled for only some rows; it gives once, few, many or a size class.

length	D	V	size	J	DNA	CDR3
14	TRBD1	TRBV10-3	-	TRBJ1-5	TGTGCCATCAGTGACCGACAGGGTAGCCAGCCCCAGCATTTT	CAISDRQGSQPQHF
16	TRBD2	TRBV10-3	few	TRBJ2-5	TGTGCCATCAGTGACTCCGGACTAGCGGGGGGAGAGACCCAGTACTTC	CAISDSGLAGGETQYF
12	TRBD2	TRBV6-5	-	TRBJ2-7	TGTGCCAGCAGCGGGGGGATCTACGAGCAGTACTTC	CASSGGIYEQYF
11	-	TRBV11-2	-	TRBJ1-3	TGTGCCAGCAGCACTGCGGACACCATATATTTT	CASSTADTIYF
16	-	TRBV5-5	few	TRBJ1-1	TGTGCCAGCAGCCCCCTGACGTTGGGGATGAACACTGAAGCTTTCTTT	CASSPLTLGMNTEAFF
16	-	TRBV20-1	many	TRBJ2-1	TGCAGTGCTTCCGCCCCGGGGGGCGGGATCTACAATGAGCAGTTCTTC	CSASAPGGGIYNEQFF
15	TRBD1	TRBV6-6	many	TRBJ2-7	TGTGCCAGCAGTTCTCCGGGACAGGGCTTCTACGAGCAGTACTTC	CASSSPGQGFYEQYF
15	-	TRBV3-1	many	TRBJ2-3	TGTGCCAGCAGCCATGGAGGTCAGGCGTCGGGTACGCAGTATTTT	CASSHGGQASGTQYF
12	-	TRBV9	-	TRBJ1-6	TGTGCCAGCAGCAGGACGGGGGCACCCCTCCACTTT	CASSRTGAPLHF
15	TRBD2	TRBV20-1	few	TRBJ2-3	TGCAGTGCTAGGGGGCACAGCGGGGTCACAGATACGCAGTATTTT	CSARGHSGVTDTQYF
13	-	TRBV5-5	-	TRBJ1-1	TGTGCCAGCAGCTCCAGGGTCGTCACTGAAGCTTTCTTT	CASSSRVVTEAFF
16	TRBD2	TRBV5-1	-	TRBJ2-7	TGCGCCAGCAGCGGGACTAGCGGGGGGGCCGGAAACGAGCAGTACTTC	CASSGTSGGAGNEQYF